Given below is one TCR beta chain in context. It has no known antigen specificity. No much larger clone exists at a distance of one base, and base qualities are not known. These data are taken from a study of blood T cells in healthy people across ages (dated by TCRdb to between 2015 and 2017). For the wider study: In model experiments, template switching captured roughly one uniquely barcoded TCR beta cDNA molecule for every two T cells. Four age groups were formed from the donors: young (average approximately 15 years), middle-aged (approximately 40), aged (approximately 60) and long-lived (approximately 80). Age-related changes in TCR beta repertoire diversity were measured in the study by deep sequencing normalized with unique cDNA molecular identifiers. Two additional independent replicas of 1 million unique cDNA reads from the same blood draw were analyzed for two donors (one aged 18 to 29 and one aged 80 or older). Donors of different ages were randomly distributed across sequencing lanes to avoid experimental bias.

General findings and caveats noted by the study authors: Compared with the aged group, the long-lived group had more naive CD4+ T cells, fewer expanded clones and increased TCR diversity, suggesting age selection. Observed TCR beta diversity per million T cells fell roughly linearly with age, and a significant reduction was already apparent by age about 38. The percentage of naive T cells measured by flow cytometry correlated strongly with observed TCR beta diversity. Because profiling used bulk unsorted PBMCs, naive and antigen-experienced compartments could not be compared conclusively. Donor CMV infection status was unknown, potentially confounding age-related changes in expanded clonotypes. Estimates of total diversity from one million sequenced T cells were regarded as lower bounds and underestimates.

The CDR3, cysteine through phenylalanine, is 16 amino acids long. The read is trimmed to its CDR3 DNA, 48 bases read in frame from base 1. According to the germline V gene, CDR1 reads MDHEN and CDR2 reads SYDVKM. For this chain, trimming is 5 bases at the V end and 5 bases at the J end, and the number of junction bases without a gene match is 7. The receptor library was made with 5' RACE. These reads were obtained on an Illumina HiSeq 2500. A second about 7 to 11 cycle PCR used a sample-barcoded 5' primer and a J-beta primer mix. A unique molecular identifier was introduced onto each TCR beta cDNA molecule by a template-switch 5' adaptor carrying 12 random nucleotides. At least 2.5 million CDR3-containing paired-end reads were obtained from each sample. All of the RNA was converted into first-strand cDNA using the Mint cDNA synthesis kit, with a TRBC-specific oligonucleotide serving as the primer. All cDNA was treated with uracil-DNA glycosylase and then went through a first 18-cycle PCR with the universal primers M1SS and BC2_uni_R. In the source study's methods: For normalization, 1 million high-quality reads were randomly selected from each sample, with every read carrying a distinct molecular identifier. Reads sharing molecular identifiers were discarded rather than binned into consensus sequences. CDR3 identification, clonotype clustering and error correction used MiTCR with a Q25 quality threshold and the strictest error-elimination algorithm. A nonparametric unseen species model using Euler transformation provided a lower-bound estimate of total TCR beta diversity. TCRdb redid the processing of the public reads, applying fastp at Q25 and MiXCR, and retained in-frame beta chains. One record per CDR3 amino acid sequence lists the most common genes and DNA. The V and J calls shown here were made by TCRdb, not taken from the authors' results. The sample has hundreds of thousands of distinct CDR3 sequences on record, roughly two fifths of them singletons. The ten largest clonotypes hold about 32% of the sample.

The roughly 37 donors, aged about 6 to 95 years, were systemically healthy Caucasian individuals from Russia. Each donor gave around 9.5 milliliters of peripheral blood, collected into EDTA-treated Vacutainer tubes. Ficoll-Paque density-gradient centrifugation was used to isolate PBMCs, with at least 7 million per sample. Trizol reagent was used to extract total RNA from PBMCs, with at least 6 micrograms per sample. Naive CD45RAhigh/CD27high T cell percentages were measured by flow cytometry on a PBMC aliquot from every donor. Recombination connected TRBV28 to TRBJ2-2, with 11 junctional bases fitting TRBD2. Sequencing used blood. This clonotype was sampled from an elderly man in good health. The CDR3 protein sequence reads: CASSRLRLAGTGELFF. The nucleotide sequence reads as follows: TGTGCCAGCAGTAGACTTAGACTAGCGGGGACCGGGGAGCTGTTTTTT.